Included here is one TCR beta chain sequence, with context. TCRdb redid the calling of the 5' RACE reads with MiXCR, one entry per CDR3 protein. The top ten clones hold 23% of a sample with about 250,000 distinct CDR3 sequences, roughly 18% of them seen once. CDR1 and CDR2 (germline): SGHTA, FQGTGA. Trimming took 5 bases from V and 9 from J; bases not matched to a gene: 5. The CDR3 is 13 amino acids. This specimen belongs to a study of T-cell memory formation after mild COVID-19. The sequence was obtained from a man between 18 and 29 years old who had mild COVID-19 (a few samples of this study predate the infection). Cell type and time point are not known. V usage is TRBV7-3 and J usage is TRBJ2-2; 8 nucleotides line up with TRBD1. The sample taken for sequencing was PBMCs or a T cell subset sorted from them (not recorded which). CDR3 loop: CASSPRTGRELFF. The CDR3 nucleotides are TGTGCCAGCAGCCCTCGGACAGGGAGGGAGCTGTTTTTT.